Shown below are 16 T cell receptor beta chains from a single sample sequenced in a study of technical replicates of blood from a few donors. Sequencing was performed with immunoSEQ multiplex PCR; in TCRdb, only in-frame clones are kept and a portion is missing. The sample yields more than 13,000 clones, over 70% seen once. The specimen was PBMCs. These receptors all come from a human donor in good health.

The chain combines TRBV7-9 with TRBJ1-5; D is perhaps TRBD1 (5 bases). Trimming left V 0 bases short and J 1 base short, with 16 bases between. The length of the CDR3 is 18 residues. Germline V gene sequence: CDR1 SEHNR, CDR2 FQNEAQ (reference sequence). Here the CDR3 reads CASSLAGGGQGSNQPQHF. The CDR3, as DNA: TGTGCCAGCAGCTTAGCGGGTGGTGGGCAGGGAAGCAATCAGCCCCAGCATTTT. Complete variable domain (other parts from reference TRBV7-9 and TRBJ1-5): DTGVSQNPRHKITKRGQNVTFRCDPISEHNRLYWYRQTLGQGPEFLTYFQNEAQLEKSRLLSDRFSAERPKGSFSTLEIQRTEQGDSAMYLCASSLAGGGQGSNQPQHFGDGTRLSIL.

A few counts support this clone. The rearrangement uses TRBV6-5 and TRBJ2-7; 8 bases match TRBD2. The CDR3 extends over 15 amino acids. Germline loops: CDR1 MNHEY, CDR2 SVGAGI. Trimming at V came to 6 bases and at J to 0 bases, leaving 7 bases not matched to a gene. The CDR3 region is CASSRSGGSSYEQYF. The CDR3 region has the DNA TGTGCCAGCAGCCGCTCGGGGGGGAGCTCCTACGAGCAGTACTTC.

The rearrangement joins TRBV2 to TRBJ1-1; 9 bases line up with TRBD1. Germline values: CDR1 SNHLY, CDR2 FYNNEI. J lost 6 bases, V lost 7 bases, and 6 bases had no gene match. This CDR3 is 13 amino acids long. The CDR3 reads CASNGQGLSEAFF. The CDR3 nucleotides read TGTGCCAGCAACGGACAGGGGTTATCTGAAGCTTTCTTT.

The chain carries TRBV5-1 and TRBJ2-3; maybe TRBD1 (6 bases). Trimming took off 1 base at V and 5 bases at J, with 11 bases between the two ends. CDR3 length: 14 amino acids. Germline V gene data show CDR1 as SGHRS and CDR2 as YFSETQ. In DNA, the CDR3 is TGCGCCAGCAGCTTGCAGTTAGGGGGAGATACGCAGTATTTT. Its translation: CASSLQLGGDTQYF. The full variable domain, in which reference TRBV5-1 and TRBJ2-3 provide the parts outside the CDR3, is KAGVTQTPRYLIKTRGQQVTLSCSPISGHRSVSWYQQTPGQGLQFLFEYFSETQRNKGNFPGRFSGRQFSNSRSEMNVSTLELGDSALYLCASSLQLGGDTQYFGPGTRLTVL.

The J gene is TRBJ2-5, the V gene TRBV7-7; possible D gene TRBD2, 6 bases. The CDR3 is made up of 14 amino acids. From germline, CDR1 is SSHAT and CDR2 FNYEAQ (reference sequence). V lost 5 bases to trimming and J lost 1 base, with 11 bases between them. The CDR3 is CASSRSGVQETQYF. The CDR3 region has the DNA TGTGCCAGCAGCCGCTCGGGGGTCCAAGAGACCCAGTACTTC.

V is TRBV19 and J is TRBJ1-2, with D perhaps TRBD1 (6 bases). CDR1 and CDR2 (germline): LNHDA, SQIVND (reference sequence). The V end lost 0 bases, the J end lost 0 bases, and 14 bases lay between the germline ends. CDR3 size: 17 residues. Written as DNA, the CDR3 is TGTGCCAGTAGTATAGACCCCAGGGGCCTCTCTAACTATGGCTACACCTTC. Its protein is CASSIDPRGLSNYGYTF.

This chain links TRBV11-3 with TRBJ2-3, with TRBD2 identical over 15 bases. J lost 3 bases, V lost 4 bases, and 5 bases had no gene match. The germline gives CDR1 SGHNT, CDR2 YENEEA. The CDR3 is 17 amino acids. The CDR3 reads CASSSGTSGRRTDTQYF. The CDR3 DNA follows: TGTGCCAGCAGCTCTGGGACTAGCGGGAGGAGGACAGATACGCAGTATTTT. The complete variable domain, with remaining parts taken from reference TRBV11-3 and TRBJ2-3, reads EAGVVQSPRYKIIEKKQPVAFWCNPISGHNTLYWYLQNLGQGPELLIRYENEEAVDDSQLPKDRFSAERLKGVDSTLKIQPAELGDSAVYLCASSSGTSGRRTDTQYFGPGTRLTVL.

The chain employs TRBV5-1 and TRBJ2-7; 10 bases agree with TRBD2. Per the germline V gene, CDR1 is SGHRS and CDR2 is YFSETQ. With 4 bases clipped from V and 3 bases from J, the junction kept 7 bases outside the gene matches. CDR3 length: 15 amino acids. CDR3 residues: CASSRTSGILYEQYF. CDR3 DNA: TGCGCCAGCAGCCGAACTAGCGGGATCCTCTACGAGCAGTACTTC.

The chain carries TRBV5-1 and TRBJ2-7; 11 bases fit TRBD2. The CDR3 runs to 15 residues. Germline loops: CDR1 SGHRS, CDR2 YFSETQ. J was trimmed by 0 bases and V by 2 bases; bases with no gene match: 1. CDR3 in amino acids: CASSFTSGGSYEQYF. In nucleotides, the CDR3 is TGCGCCAGCAGCTTCACTAGCGGGGGCTCCTACGAGCAGTACTTC.

The CDR3 region has the DNA TGTGCCAGCAGCGCTCGGTTCTCTGGGGCCAACGTCCTGACTTTC. It translates to CASSARFSGANVLTF. The genes are TRBV5-8 and TRBJ2-6; D unresolved. The CDR3 spans 15 residues. Germline CDR1 reads SGHTS; CDR2 reads YDEGEE. V was pared by 4 bases and J by 0 bases, with 8 bases between.

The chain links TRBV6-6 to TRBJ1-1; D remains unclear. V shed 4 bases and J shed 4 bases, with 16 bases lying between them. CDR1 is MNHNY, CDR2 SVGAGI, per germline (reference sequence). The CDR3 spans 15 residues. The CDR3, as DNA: TGTGCCAGCAGTTCTACCCTAAGCGGTCGCACTGAAGCTTTCTTT. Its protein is CASSSTLSGRTEAFF.

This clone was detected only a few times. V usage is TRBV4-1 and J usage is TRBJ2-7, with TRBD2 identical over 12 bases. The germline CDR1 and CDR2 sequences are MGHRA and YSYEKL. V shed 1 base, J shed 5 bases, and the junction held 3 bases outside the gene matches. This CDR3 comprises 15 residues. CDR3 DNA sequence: TGCGCCAGCAGCCAAGGACTAGCGGGAGAAAACGAGCAGTACTTC. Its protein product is CASSQGLAGENEQYF.

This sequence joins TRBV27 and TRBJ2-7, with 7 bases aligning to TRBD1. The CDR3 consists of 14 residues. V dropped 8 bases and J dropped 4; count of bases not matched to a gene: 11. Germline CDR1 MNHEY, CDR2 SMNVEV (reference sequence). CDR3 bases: TGTGCCAGCGGTATACAGGGGACCTTTTACGAGCAGTACTTC. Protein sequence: CASGIQGTFYEQYF.

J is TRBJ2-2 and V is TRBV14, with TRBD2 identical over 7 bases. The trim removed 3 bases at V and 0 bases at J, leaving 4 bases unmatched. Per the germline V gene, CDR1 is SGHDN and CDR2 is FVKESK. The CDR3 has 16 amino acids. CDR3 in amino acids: CASSQDLAANTGELFF. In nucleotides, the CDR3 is TGTGCCAGCAGCCAGGATCTAGCGGCGAACACCGGGGAGCTGTTTTTT.

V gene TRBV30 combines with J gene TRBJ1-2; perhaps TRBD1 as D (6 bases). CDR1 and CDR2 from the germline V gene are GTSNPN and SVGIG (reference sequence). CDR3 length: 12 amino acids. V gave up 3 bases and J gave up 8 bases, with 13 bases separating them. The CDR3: CAWSPTGYGYTF. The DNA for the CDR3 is TGTGCCTGGAGCCCCACAGGGTACGGCTACACCTTC.

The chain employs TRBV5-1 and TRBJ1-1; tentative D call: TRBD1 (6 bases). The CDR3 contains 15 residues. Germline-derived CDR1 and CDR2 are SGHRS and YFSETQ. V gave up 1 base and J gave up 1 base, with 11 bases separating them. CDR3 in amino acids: CASSLTGHPNTEAFF. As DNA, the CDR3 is TGCGCCAGCAGCTTGACGGGACATCCGAACACTGAAGCTTTCTTT.